The T cell receptor beta chain described here comes from a study of shared clonotypes between healthy human individuals (dated by TCRdb to the early 2020s). The study in broad terms: The cohort comprised a couple of women and three men aged 18 to 49 years. For each donor, CD4 naive and CD4 memory were each given three plates, CD8 naive was given two plates, and CD8 memory was given one plate. To estimate repertoire size and how much clonotype sharing occurs between individuals, the study deeply sequenced the blood TCR repertoires of roughly 5 healthy adults. To increase sequencing depth and limit assay-specific biases, TCR repertoire library preparation and sequencing were carried out by different laboratories using diverse techniques. Each donor's leukapheresis produced roughly between roughly 0.85 and 9 billion PBMCs.

Using the deep immunoSEQ assay, multiplex PCR amplified TCR CDR3 regions from genomic DNA. Extracted genomic DNA from each cell subset was spread evenly across all wells of several immunoSEQ 96-well plates, with each plate serving as a replicate. For sorted subsets, 200 ng of genomic DNA, equivalent to 25,000 to 35,000 T cell genomes, went into each replicate PCR. Purified libraries were measured with a Qubit 3.0 fluorometer, size-checked on a Bioanalyzer 2100, and measured again with the KAPA Library Quantification kit. Each immunoSEQ 96-well plate was sequenced on its own single-read 150-cycle Illumina NextSeq 550 flow cell. The original methods were these. Because the immunoSEQ output held only junctional sequences and lacked quality scores, the filtering could not match the filtering applied to full-length reads. Sequences were annotated with PyIR, a Python wrapper for IgBLAST v1.9, using IMGT germline references to assign V/J genes and CDR3. Reads were filtered out if the reads had weak V/J assignments (E-value above 1e-6), no CDR3, stop codons, out-of-frame junctions, or ambiguous translated residues. V3J clonotypes were defined as sequences sharing the same inferred V gene, J gene, and CDR3 amino acid sequence. The percentage overlap between two repertoires was calculated by dividing the number of shared unique clonotypes by the size of the smaller repertoire. Repertoire richness was assessed with RTK rarefaction, the Chao1 estimator, and Recon v2.1 estimates of unobserved clonotypes. Generation probabilities for all TCRbeta clonotypes obtained by the gDNA method from several donors were computed using OLGA. The clones in this table, taken by TCRdb from immuneACCESS, are in-frame only. Not every clone is retained; where verified, under half of the shortfall comes from an unresolved V gene, and the cause of the rest is unknown. That table supplies the V and J calls and clone size; D and trimming were determined from the DNA. The sample includes about 2.4 million clones, with over 85% observed a single time. The ten largest clones take up around 0.4% of the sample.

Healthy HIV-negative adults with no recently reported acute infections or vaccinations were included as donors. Only Caucasian adults living in Nashville, Tennessee, USA were represented among the donors. CD4+ T cells were enriched by magnetic negative selection, after which naive cells were positively selected on CD45RA and the negative fraction was taken as the memory subset. Blood was obtained by leukapheresis, after which PBMCs were separated by Ficoll-Histopaque density gradient centrifugation and cryopreserved in liquid nitrogen vapor phase. Analytical flow cytometry was used to check the purity and quantity of each magnetically sorted T cell population. Each sorted fraction had its genomic DNA isolated and then quantified by UV absorbance on a Nanodrop 2000c. What the work shows at the level of the full study, not this receptor alone: About 5% of naive CD4, 3.5% of naive CD8, approximately 2.2% of memory CD4, and approximately 0.39% of memory CD8 clonotypes were shared across several donors. Compared with non-shared clonotypes, the clonotypes found in all four sorted-subset donors had higher generation probabilities. Sampling was restricted to blood, and TCR repertoires in tissues likely differ from the TCR repertoires found in blood. Rarefaction of sorted-subset datasets indicated incomplete sequencing despite the large sequencing depth. Because the study included a small number of donors, the genetic and exposure-history diversity represented was limited. Larger estimated clonotype richness was generally found for naive subsets than for memory subsets. Pairwise subsampling indicated that sequencing depth was expected to affect the degree of clonotype sharing among donors.

This clone was picked up a small number of times. Its cognate antigen has yet to be identified. No per-base quality is available; no much larger clone lies one base away. The same CDR3 is also encoded by other DNA sequences in this sample. The specimen sequenced was naive CD4+ T cells from PBMCs. The intended sense of this specimen's cell subset or site label: CD45RA+ positively selected. The receptor's source is a man between 18 and 35 years old in good health. Some clones in this sample may be carry-over from other donors' samples.

CDR3 protein: CASSERGRAFF. The nucleotide sequence is TGTGCCAGCAGTGAAAGGGGTCGGGCTTTCTTT. The chain couples TRBV2 to TRBJ1-1, and perhaps TRBD1 as D gene, on 5 matching bases. V is reduced by 2 bases and J by 11 bases, leaving a spacing of 9 bases between them. The germline V gene encodes CDR1 SNHLY and CDR2 FYNNEI. Inclusive of the bounding cysteine and phenylalanine, the CDR3 is 11 residues long. Only CDR3 DNA is held: 33 bases, read in frame from base 1.